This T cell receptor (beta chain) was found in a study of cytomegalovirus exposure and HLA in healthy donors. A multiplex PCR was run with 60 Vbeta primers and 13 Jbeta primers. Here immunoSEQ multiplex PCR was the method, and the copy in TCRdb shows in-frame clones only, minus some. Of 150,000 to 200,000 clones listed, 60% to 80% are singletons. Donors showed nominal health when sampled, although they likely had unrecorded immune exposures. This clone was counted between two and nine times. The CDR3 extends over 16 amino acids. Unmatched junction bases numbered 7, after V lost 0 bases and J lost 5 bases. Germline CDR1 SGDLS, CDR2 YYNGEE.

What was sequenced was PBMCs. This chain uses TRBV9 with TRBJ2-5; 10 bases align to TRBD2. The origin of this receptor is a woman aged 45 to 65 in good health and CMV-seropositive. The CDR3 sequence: CASSVGVAGGGETQYF. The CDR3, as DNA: TGTGCCAGCAGCGTAGGGGTAGCGGGGGGCGGGGAGACCCAGTACTTC.